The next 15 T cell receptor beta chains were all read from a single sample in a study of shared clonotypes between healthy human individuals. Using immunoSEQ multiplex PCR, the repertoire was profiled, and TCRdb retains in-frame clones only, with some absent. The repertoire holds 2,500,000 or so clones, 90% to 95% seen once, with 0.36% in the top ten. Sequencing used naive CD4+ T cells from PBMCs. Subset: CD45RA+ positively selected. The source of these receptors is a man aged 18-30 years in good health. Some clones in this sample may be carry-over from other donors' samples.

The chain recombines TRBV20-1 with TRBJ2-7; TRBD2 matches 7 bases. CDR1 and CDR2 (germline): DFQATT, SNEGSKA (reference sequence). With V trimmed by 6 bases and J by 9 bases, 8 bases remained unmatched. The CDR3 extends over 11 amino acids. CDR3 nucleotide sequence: TGCAGTGCCCGGGGGAGGGAGGCGCAGTACTTC. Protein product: CSARGREAQYF.

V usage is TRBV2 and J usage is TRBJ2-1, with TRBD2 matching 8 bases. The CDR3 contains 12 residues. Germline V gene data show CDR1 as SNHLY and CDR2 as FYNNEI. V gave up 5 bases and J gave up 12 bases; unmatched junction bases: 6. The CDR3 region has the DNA TGTGCCAGCAGTTTCCGGGAGGGGAGGCAGTTCTTC. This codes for CASSFREGRQFF. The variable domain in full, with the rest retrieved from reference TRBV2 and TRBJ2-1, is EPEVTQTPSHQVTQMGQEVILRCVPISNHLYFYWYRQILGQKVEFLVSFYNNEISEKSEIFDDQFSVERPDGSNFTLKIRSTKLEDSAMYFCASSFREGRQFFGPGTRLTVL.

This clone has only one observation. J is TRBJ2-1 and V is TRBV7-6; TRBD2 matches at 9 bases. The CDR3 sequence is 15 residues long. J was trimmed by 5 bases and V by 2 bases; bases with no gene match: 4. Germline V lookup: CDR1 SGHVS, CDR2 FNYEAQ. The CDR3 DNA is TGTGCCAGCAGCTTAAGCGGGAGGTATAACAATGAGCAGTTCTTC. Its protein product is CASSLSGRYNNEQFF.

The CDR3 spells CASSLALLAKNIQYF. CDR3 coding DNA: TGTGCCAGCAGTTTAGCCCTCCTAGCCAAAAACATTCAGTACTTC. The chain employs TRBV28 and TRBJ2-4; D is unclear. The germline V and J ends were trimmed by 2 bases and 0 bases, with 8 bases remaining between them. Germline V gene data show CDR1 as MDHEN and CDR2 as SYDVKM. The CDR3 runs 15 residues. Based on the CDR3 plus reference TRBV28 and TRBJ2-4, the full variable domain is DVKVTQSSRYLVKRTGEKVFLECVQDMDHENMFWYRQDPGLGLRLIYFSYDVKMKEKGDIPEGYSVSREKKERFSLILESASTNQTSMYLCASSLALLAKNIQYFGAGTRLSVL.

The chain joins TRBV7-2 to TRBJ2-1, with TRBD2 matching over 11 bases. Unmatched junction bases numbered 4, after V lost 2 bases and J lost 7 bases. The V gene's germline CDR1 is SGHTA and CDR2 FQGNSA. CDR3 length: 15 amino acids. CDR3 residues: CASSLLAGGGNEQFF. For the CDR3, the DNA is TGTGCCAGCAGCTTACTAGCGGGGGGCGGGAATGAGCAGTTCTTC.

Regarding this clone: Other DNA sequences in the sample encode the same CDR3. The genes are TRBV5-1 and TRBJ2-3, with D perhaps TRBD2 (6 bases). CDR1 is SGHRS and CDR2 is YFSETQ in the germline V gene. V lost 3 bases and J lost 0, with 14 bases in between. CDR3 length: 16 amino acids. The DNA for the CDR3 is TGCGCCAGCAGCTCGGGACTCGCGGCTAGCACAGATACGCAGTATTTT. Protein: CASSSGLAASTDTQYF.

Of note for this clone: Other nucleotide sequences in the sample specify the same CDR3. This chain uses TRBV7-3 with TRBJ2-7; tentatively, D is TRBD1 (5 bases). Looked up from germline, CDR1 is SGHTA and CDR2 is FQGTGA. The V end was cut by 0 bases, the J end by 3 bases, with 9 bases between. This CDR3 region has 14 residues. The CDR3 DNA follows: TGTGCCAGCAGCTTAACCCGAGACAGCTACGAGCAGTACTTC. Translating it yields CASSLTRDSYEQYF. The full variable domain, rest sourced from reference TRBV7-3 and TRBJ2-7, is GAGVSQTPSNKVTEKGKYVELRCDPISGHTALYWYRQSLGQGPEFLIYFQGTGAADDSGLPNDRFFAVRPEGSVSTLKIQRTERGDSAVYLCASSLTRDSYEQYFGPGTRLTVT.

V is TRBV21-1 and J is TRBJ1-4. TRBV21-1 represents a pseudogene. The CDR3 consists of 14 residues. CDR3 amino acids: CASSKEVGNEKLFF. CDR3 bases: TGTGCCAGCAGCAAAGAGGTAGGTAATGAAAAACTGTTTTTT.

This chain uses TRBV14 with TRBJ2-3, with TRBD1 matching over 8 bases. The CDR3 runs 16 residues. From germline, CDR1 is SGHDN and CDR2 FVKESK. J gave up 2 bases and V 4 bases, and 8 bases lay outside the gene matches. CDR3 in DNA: TGTGCCAGCAGCCGCCGACAGGGGTCCTACACAGATACGCAGTATTTT. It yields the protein CASSRRQGSYTDTQYF.

CDR3 region: CASSLGAGTTSTDTQYF. The CDR3 coding sequence is TGTGCCAGCAGCTTAGGAGCGGGGACTACTAGCACAGATACGCAGTATTTT. The chain employs TRBV7-9 and TRBJ2-3; 7 nucleotides line up with TRBD2. Germline values: CDR1 SEHNR, CDR2 FQNEAQ (reference sequence). V shed 1 base, J shed 0 bases, and the junction held 7 bases outside the gene matches. This CDR3 is 17 amino acids long.

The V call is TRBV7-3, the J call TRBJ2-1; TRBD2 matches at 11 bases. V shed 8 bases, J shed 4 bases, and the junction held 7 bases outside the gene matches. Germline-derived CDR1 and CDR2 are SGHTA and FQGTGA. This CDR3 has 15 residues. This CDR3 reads CASAMLAGGYNEQFF. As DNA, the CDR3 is TGTGCCAGCGCAATGCTAGCGGGGGGATACAATGAGCAGTTCTTC.

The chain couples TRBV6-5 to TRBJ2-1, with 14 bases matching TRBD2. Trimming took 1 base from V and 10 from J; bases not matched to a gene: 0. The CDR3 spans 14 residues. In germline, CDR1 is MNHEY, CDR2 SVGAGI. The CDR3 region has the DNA TGTGCCAGCAGTTACTGGACTAGCGGGAGGGAGCAGTTCTTC. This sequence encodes CASSYWTSGREQFF.

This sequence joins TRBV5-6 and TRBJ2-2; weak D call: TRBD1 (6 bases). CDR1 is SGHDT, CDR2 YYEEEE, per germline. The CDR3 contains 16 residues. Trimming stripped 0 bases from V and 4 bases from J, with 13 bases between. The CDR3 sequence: CASSLGWGQGTGELFF. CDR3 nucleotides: TGTGCCAGCAGCTTGGGCTGGGGGCAGGGCACCGGGGAGCTGTTTTTT.

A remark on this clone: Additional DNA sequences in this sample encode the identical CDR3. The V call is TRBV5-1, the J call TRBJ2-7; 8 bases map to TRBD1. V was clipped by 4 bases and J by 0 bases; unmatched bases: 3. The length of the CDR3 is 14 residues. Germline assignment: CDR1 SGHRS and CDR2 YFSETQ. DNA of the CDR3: TGCGCCAGCAGCGTAACAGGGGGCTCCTACGAGCAGTACTTC. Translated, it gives CASSVTGGSYEQYF.

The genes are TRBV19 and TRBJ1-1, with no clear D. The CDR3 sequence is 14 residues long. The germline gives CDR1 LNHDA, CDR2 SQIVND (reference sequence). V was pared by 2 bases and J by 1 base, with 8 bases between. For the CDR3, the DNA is TGTGCCAGTAGTATAATCGGGGAGAACACTGAAGCTTTCTTT. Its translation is CASSIIGENTEAFF. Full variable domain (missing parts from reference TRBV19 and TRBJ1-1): DGGITQSPKYLFRKEGQNVTLSCEQNLNHDAMYWYRQDPGQGLRLIYYSQIVNDFQKGDIAEGYSVSREKKESFPLTVTSAQKNPTAFYLCASSIIGENTEAFFGQGTRLTVV.